The 29 T cell receptor beta chains reported below all come from one sample, sequenced in a study of blood T cell repertoires in COVID-19. TCRdb's table, derived via immunoSEQ multiplex PCR, lists solely in-frame clones and lacks some. The table shows about 200,000 clones, with around four fifths occurring only once. Sequencing was performed on peripheral blood. The receptor source for this set is a man aged 55 to 70 with COVID-19, enrolled during active disease.

V gene TRBV30 combines with J gene TRBJ1-1; TRBD1 matches at 8 bases. The CDR3 contains 14 residues. The V and J ends lost 1 base and 2 bases, in that order; junction bases with no gene match: 3. Germline lookup yields CDR1 GTSNPN and CDR2 SVGIG (reference sequence). The CDR3 loop reads CAWSADRGNTEAFF. The DNA of the CDR3 is TGTGCCTGGAGTGCCGACAGGGGAAACACTGAAGCTTTCTTT.

The CDR3 DNA reads as TGCGCCAGCAGCCAAGGACCGGGACAGGGGCGATCTAATGAAAAACTGTTTTTT. Translating it yields CASSQGPGQGRSNEKLFF. This rearrangement joins TRBV4-1 to TRBJ1-4; 10 nucleotides match TRBD1. The CDR3 length is 18 residues. Germline V gives CDR1 MGHRA, CDR2 YSYEKL. With V trimmed by 1 base and J by 3 bases, 8 bases remained unmatched.

The chain carries TRBV27 and TRBJ2-1, with 9 bases aligning to TRBD2. Germline values: CDR1 MNHEY, CDR2 SMNVEV (reference sequence). The CDR3 has 15 residues. The V and J ends lost 5 bases and 4 bases, in that order; junction bases with no gene match: 6. The CDR3 reads CASSPPLAGYNEQFF. CDR3 DNA sequence: TGTGCCAGCAGTCCCCCACTAGCGGGTTACAATGAGCAGTTCTTC.

CDR3 amino acids: CASSLSGDNQPQHF. Here the CDR3 DNA reads TGTGCCAGCAGTTTATCGGGAGACAATCAGCCCCAGCATTTT. The chain is built from TRBV28 and TRBJ1-5; D gene unclear. This CDR3 contains 14 residues. V lost 1 base to trimming and J lost 3 bases, with 7 bases between them. CDR1 and CDR2 (germline): MDHEN, SYDVKM.

The table lists this clone with a few counts. The chain employs TRBV4-3 and TRBJ1-4; no firm D call. V was pared by 1 base and J by 2 bases, with 11 bases between. The V gene's germline CDR1 is LGHNA and CDR2 YSLEER. The CDR3 sequence is 16 residues long. The CDR3 nucleotides read TGCGCCAGCAGCCAAGTCCTCGAGTCGACTAATGAAAAACTGTTTTTT. Protein: CASSQVLESTNEKLFF.

This chain connects TRBV4-2 to TRBJ1-3; D unclear. Germline CDR1 is LGHNA and CDR2 is YNFKEQ. The CDR3 is 13 amino acids. Trimming took 0 bases from V and 4 from J, leaving 4 bases between them. The CDR3 reads CASSQERGNTIYF. The CDR3 DNA sequence: TGTGCCAGCAGCCAAGAGAGGGGAAACACCATATATTTT.

The chain recombines TRBV5-1 with TRBJ2-1; D is unresolved. The V gene's germline CDR1 is SGHRS and CDR2 YFSETQ. CDR3 length: 13 residues. Trimming removed 0 bases at V and 7 bases at J, with 8 bases between. The CDR3 bases are TGCGCCAGCAGCTTGGCCTCTAGGAATGAGCAGTTCTTC. This gives the protein CASSLASRNEQFF.

This chain connects TRBV16 to TRBJ1-6; unclear D gene. Germline CDR1 KGHSY, CDR2 FQNENV. The CDR3 is 12 residues long. V was cut by 2 bases and J by 8 bases, with 4 bases left in between. The CDR3 sequence is CASSQQDSPLHF. The DNA for the CDR3 is TGTGCCAGCAGCCAACAGGATTCACCCCTCCACTTT.

J is TRBJ2-6 and V is TRBV4-1, with D tentatively TRBD1 (6 bases). The CDR3 loop spans 20 amino acids. Trimming removed 4 bases at V and 0 bases at J, with 22 bases between. Germline V gives CDR1 MGHRA, CDR2 YSYEKL. The CDR3 region is CASSPRATGQSVSGANVLTF. The CDR3 DNA reads TGCGCCAGCAGCCCGCGGGCGACAGGTCAGTCCGTCTCTGGGGCCAACGTCCTGACTTTC.

This CDR3 reads CASSRSTGVRAFF. CDR3 coding DNA: TGCGCCAGCAGCCGTAGCACGGGGGTGAGAGCTTTCTTT. V and J are TRBV4-3 and TRBJ1-1, with D perhaps TRBD1 (5 bases). The CDR3 is 13 residues long. Germline CDR1 reads LGHNA; CDR2 reads YSLEER. Trimming shortened V by 4 bases and J by 10 bases, and 16 bases separated the two germline ends.

This clone was recorded a few times. This sequence joins TRBV2 and TRBJ1-4; D might be TRBD1 (5 bases). The CDR3 is 15 amino acids. Germline CDR1 reads SNHLY; CDR2 reads FYNNEI. Trimming cost V 1 base and J 6 bases, with 12 bases left between them. For the CDR3, the DNA is TGTGCCAGCAGTGAAGGGGGCCAGGGCTATGAAAAACTGTTTTTT. Encoded protein: CASSEGGQGYEKLFF.

The chain is built from TRBV30 and TRBJ1-2; TRBD1 might be the D (5 bases). This CDR3 contains 13 residues. Germline V gene data show CDR1 as GTSNPN and CDR2 as SVGIG (reference sequence). V was cut by 5 bases and J by 6 bases, with 16 bases left in between. The CDR3, as DNA: TGTGCCTGGGGGGGTAACTTCAGGCATGGCTACACCTTC. It yields the protein CAWGGNFRHGYTF.

As DNA, the CDR3 is TGTGCCAGCAAATCTGGACAGGTCAGCAATCAGCCCCAGCATTTT. Encoded protein: CASKSGQVSNQPQHF. The chain recombines TRBV27 with TRBJ1-5; 7 nucleotides line up with TRBD1. The ends lost 7 bases at V and 1 base at J; junction bases unmatched: 7. The CDR3 has 15 amino acids. From germline, CDR1 is MNHEY and CDR2 SMNVEV (reference sequence).

This chain links TRBV29-1 with TRBJ2-7, with a tentative D call TRBD1 (5 bases). The length of the CDR3 is 11 residues. Between the trimmed V and J ends, which lost 7 bases and 0 bases, there was a span of 7 bases. CDR1 and CDR2 from the germline V gene are SQVTM and ANQGSEA. CDR3 bases: TGCAGCGCTACAGGCTCCTACGAGCAGTACTTC. Amino acid sequence: CSATGSYEQYF.

The chain carries TRBV28 and TRBJ1-1, with D hard to call. V lost 3 bases and J lost 11, with 10 bases in between. The CDR3 runs 11 residues. Germline CDR1 reads MDHEN; CDR2 reads SYDVKM. The CDR3 sequence: CASSFRQRAFF. The CDR3 DNA reads TGTGCCAGCAGTTTCCGCCAGAGGGCTTTCTTT. The full variable domain, rest sourced from reference TRBV28 and TRBJ1-1, is DVKVTQSSRYLVKRTGEKVFLECVQDMDHENMFWYRQDPGLGLRLIYFSYDVKMKEKGDIPEGYSVSREKKERFSLILESASTNQTSMYLCASSFRQRAFFGQGTRLTVV.

This rearrangement joins TRBV3-1 (or the pseudogene TRBV3-2) to TRBJ2-1; 7 bases are a match to TRBD2. The V gene end was trimmed by 1 base and the J gene end by 8 bases; junction bases not matched to a gene: 8. CDR1 is LGHDT, CDR2 YNNKEL, per germline (reference sequence). This CDR3 spans 15 amino acids. In DNA, the CDR3 is TGTGCCAGCAGCCAAGGCGGGGGTGAGTGGGATGAGCAGTTCTTC. It encodes CASSQGGGEWDEQFF.

The V and J genes are TRBV18 and TRBJ1-5; D not certain. V lost 3 bases and J 7 bases, leaving 13 bases between the germline ends. The CDR3 contains 14 residues. The germline V gene encodes CDR1 KGHSH and CDR2 LQKENI. The CDR3, as DNA: TGTGCCAGCTCACCCACCCAGGAGGGCCAGCCCCAGCATTTT. Protein sequence: CASSPTQEGQPQHF.

This clone was detected a few times. The V call is TRBV4-3, the J call TRBJ1-6; D unclear. The CDR3 spans 15 residues. Germline V gene sequence: CDR1 LGHNA, CDR2 YSLEER. V lost 1 base and J 12 bases, leaving 16 bases between the germline ends. The CDR3 nucleotides read TGCGCCAGCAGCCAAGGGGTCACAGCAATGTTACCCCTCCACTTT. Its translation is CASSQGVTAMLPLHF.

This chain uses TRBV5-1 with TRBJ2-2, with D unresolved. V was trimmed by 3 bases and J by 0 bases, leaving 12 bases between them. The V gene's germline CDR1 is SGHRS and CDR2 YFSETQ. This CDR3 is 16 amino acids long. This chain's CDR3 is CASSYLTPPNTGELFF. The CDR3 DNA reads as TGCGCCAGCAGCTACCTAACCCCGCCGAACACCGGGGAGCTGTTTTTT.

V gene TRBV11-3 combines with J gene TRBJ2-7; 13 bases map to TRBD2. With V trimmed by 4 bases and J by 4 bases, 10 bases remained unmatched. The CDR3 sequence is 17 residues long. From germline, CDR1 is SGHNT and CDR2 YENEEA. The CDR3 sequence is CASSSQGLAGDPYEQYF. The CDR3 region has the DNA TGTGCCAGCAGCTCCCAAGGACTAGCGGGGGACCCTTACGAGCAGTACTTC.

This chain uses TRBV18 with TRBJ2-7; 9 bases are a match to TRBD1. The length of the CDR3 is 15 residues. V dropped 8 bases and J dropped 1; count of bases not matched to a gene: 9. CDR1 KGHSH and CDR2 LQKENI come from the germline V gene. CDR3 in DNA: TGTGCCAGCCGCGAAAGGGGACAGGGATCCTACGAGCAGTACTTC. Its protein is CASRERGQGSYEQYF. The full variable domain, with the rest looked up from reference TRBV18 and TRBJ2-7, is NAGVMQNPRHLVRRRGQEARLRCSPMKGHSHVYWYRQLPEEGLKFMVYLQKENIIDESGMPKERFSAEFPKEGPSILRIQQVVRGDSAAYFCASRERGQGSYEQYFGPGTRLTVT.

V usage is TRBV2 and J usage is TRBJ1-1; D not resolved. Trimming shortened V by 8 bases and J by 0 bases, and 10 bases separated the two germline ends. Germline CDR1 reads SNHLY; CDR2 reads FYNNEI. The CDR3 is made up of 13 amino acids. CDR3 coding DNA: TGTGCCAGCCAGAGGAGGTTGAACACTGAAGCTTTCTTT. Its translation is CASQRRLNTEAFF.

The chain couples TRBV6-1 to TRBJ2-5, with TRBD1 identical over 9 bases. V lost 3 bases, J lost 5 bases, and 7 bases stayed unmatched. The CDR3 length is 15 residues. In germline, CDR1 is MNHNS, CDR2 SASEGT. CDR3 in DNA: TGTGCCAGCAGTGATTGGGACAGGGCGAAGGAGACCCAGTACTTC. This codes for CASSDWDRAKETQYF.

The chain recombines TRBV5-4 with TRBJ2-3; 10 bases are a match to TRBD2. The CDR3 loop spans 16 amino acids. Germline V gene sequence: CDR1 SGHNT, CDR2 YYREEE (reference sequence). The junction had 10 bases not matched to a gene; V was cut back by 4 bases and J by 5 bases. The DNA of the CDR3 is TGTGCCAGCAGCCCTAGCGGGGGACCCCGGGGAGATACGCAGTATTTT. Translated, it gives CASSPSGGPRGDTQYF.

The chain links TRBV20-1 to TRBJ1-2, with D hard to call. V was shortened by 2 bases and J by 6 bases, with 4 bases between the two germline ends. The CDR3 is 10 residues long. CDR1 DFQATT and CDR2 SNEGSKA come from the germline V gene (reference sequence). CDR3 in amino acids: CSARTDGYTF. CDR3 nucleotides: TGCAGTGCTAGAACAGATGGCTACACCTTC.

This clone was seen only once. The V gene is TRBV7-6, the J gene TRBJ1-1, with no clear D. The CDR3 spans 14 residues. The ends were cut back, 1 base at V and 5 bases at J, with 11 bases in the middle. Germline lookup yields CDR1 SGHVS and CDR2 FNYEAQ. CDR3 coding DNA: TGTGCCAGCAGCTTAGAAACGGGGAAGACTGAAGCTTTCTTT. This gives the protein CASSLETGKTEAFF. Complete variable domain (other parts from reference TRBV7-6 and TRBJ1-1): GAGVSQSPRYKVTKRGQDVALRCDPISGHVSLYWYRQALGQGPEFLTYFNYEAQQDKSGLPNDRFSAERPEGSISTLTIQRTEQRDSAMYRCASSLETGKTEAFFGQGTRLTVV.

CDR3 amino acids: CASSLYGPQANYGYTF. The DNA of the CDR3 is TGCGCCAGCAGCTTGTACGGCCCCCAGGCTAACTATGGCTACACCTTC. The rearrangement links TRBV5-1 to TRBJ1-2; no definite D call. CDR3 length equals 16 residues. The V end lost 1 base, the J end lost 0 bases, and 13 bases lay between the germline ends. Germline V gene data show CDR1 as SGHRS and CDR2 as YFSETQ.

This rearrangement joins TRBV3-1 (or the pseudogene TRBV3-2) to TRBJ2-7; a possible D gene is TRBD1 (5 bases). Trimming left V 0 bases short and J 4 bases short, with 13 bases between. The length of the CDR3 is 15 residues. Germline V gene lookup returns CDR1 LGHDT and CDR2 YNNKEL (reference sequence). Written as DNA, the CDR3 is TGTGCCAGCAGCCAAGATCCGGGTCAGGGATACGAGCAGTACTTC. Translated, it gives CASSQDPGQGYEQYF.

The chain carries TRBV6-2 or TRBV6-3 and TRBJ1-5; D is possibly TRBD1 (5 bases). The V gene lost 6 bases and the J gene lost 0 bases, with 15 bases spanning the gap. The CDR3 is 16 residues long. Per germline, CDR1 MNHEY and CDR2 SVGEGT. The CDR3 protein is CASSRGQVNSNQPQHF. The CDR3, as DNA: TGTGCCAGCAGCCGAGGACAAGTCAATAGCAATCAGCCCCAGCATTTT.